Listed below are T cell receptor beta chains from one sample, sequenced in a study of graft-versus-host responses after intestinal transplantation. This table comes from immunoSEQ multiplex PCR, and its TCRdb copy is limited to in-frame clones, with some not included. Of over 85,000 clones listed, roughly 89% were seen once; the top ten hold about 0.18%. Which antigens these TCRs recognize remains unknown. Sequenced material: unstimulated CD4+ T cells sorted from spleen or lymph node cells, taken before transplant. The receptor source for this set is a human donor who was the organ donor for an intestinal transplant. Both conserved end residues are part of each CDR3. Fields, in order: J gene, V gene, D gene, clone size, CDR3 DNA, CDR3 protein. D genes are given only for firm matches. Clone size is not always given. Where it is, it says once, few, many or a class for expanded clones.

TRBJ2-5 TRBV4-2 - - TGTGCCAGCAGCCAAGGATCAGCGGAAGAGACCCAGTACTTC CASSQGSAEETQYF
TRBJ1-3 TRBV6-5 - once TGTGCCAGCATCGGGACTTCAGGAAACACCATATATTTT CASIGTSGNTIYF
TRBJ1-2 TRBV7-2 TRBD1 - TGTGCCAGCAGCTTAAGGGGGACAGGGGATTATGGCTACACCTTC CASSLRGTGDYGYTF
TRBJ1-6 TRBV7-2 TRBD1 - TGTGCCAGCAGCCCCGGACAGGTCTCCTATAATTCACCCCTCCACTTT CASSPGQVSYNSPLHF
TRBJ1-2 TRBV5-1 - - TGCGCCAGCAGCCTAACTGCCCAGGCAGGCAACTATGGCTACACCTTC CASSLTAQAGNYGYTF
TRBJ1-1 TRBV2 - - TGTGCCAGCAGTGAAGTGGACAGCAACACTGAAGCTTTCTTT CASSEVDSNTEAFF
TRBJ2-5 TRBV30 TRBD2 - TGTGCCTGGAGTCTTAGCGGGGGGTCACAAGAGACCCAGTACTTC CAWSLSGGSQETQYF
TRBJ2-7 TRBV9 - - TGTGCCAGCAGCACTCAGGACAGCCCAGGCGAGCAGTACTTC CASSTQDSPGEQYF
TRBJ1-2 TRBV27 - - TGTGCCAGCAGTTCCTTACAGGGATCCTATGGCTACACCTTC CASSSLQGSYGYTF
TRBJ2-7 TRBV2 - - TGTGCCAGCAGTGCCGGAGGTTACGAGCAGTACTTC CASSAGGYEQYF
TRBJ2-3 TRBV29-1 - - TGCAGCGTTGCGGGGGGCGCAGATACGCAGTATTTT CSVAGGADTQYF
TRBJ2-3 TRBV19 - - TGTGCCAGTAGTATAGGAAGAGAACCTAGCGCAGATACGCAGTATTTT CASSIGREPSADTQYF
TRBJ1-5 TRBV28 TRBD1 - TGTGCCAGCAGAGGAGGAGACAGGGTCAATCAGCCCCAGCATTTT CASRGGDRVNQPQHF
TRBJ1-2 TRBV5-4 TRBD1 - TGTGCCAGCAGCTTGGGGACAGGGGCCACCTTC CASSLGTGATF
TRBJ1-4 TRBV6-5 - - TGTGCCAGCAGTTACGGCAGGGGTGGGGAAAAACTGTTTTTT CASSYGRGGEKLFF
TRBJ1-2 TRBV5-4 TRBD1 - TGTGCCAGCAGCTTGGCTGCAGGGGGCCTTAACTATGGCTACACCTTC CASSLAAGGLNYGYTF
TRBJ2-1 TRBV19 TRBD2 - TGTGCCAGTAGTATAGGGGTCGGCGGGGGCAATGAGCAGTTCTTC CASSIGVGGGNEQFF
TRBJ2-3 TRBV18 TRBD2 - TGTGCCAGCTCACCACTTCCCGGGGGGGCAACAGATACGCAGTATTTT CASSPLPGGATDTQYF
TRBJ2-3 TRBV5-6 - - TGTGCCAGCAGCTTGCCCACTGCGGGCACAGATACGCAGTATTTT CASSLPTAGTDTQYF
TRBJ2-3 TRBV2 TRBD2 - TGTGCCAGCAGTGGACTAGCCCCGACTAGCACAGATACGCAGTATTTT CASSGLAPTSTDTQYF
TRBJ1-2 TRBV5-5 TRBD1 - TGTGCCAGCAGCCGGACAGGAGGGGGCTACACCTTC CASSRTGGGYTF
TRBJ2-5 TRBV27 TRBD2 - TGTGCCAGCAGTCCCCTCGGACTAGCGGGGGCCGAAGAGACCCAGTACTTC CASSPLGLAGAEETQYF
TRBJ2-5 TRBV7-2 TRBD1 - TGTGCCAGCAGCTCGGGACAGGGGGGTGCAGAGACCCAGTACTTC CASSSGQGGAETQYF
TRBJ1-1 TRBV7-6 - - TGTGCCAGCAGCTTAGCGGGGGGGCTTACTGAAGCTTTCTTT CASSLAGGLTEAFF
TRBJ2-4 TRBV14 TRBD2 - TGTGCCAGCAGCCCAGGACTAGCGGGGGGCAGGGGTCAGTACTTC CASSPGLAGGRGQYF
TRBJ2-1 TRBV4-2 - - TGTGCCAGCAGCCAAGATGGCAGGGTAAGGAATGAGCAGTTCTTC CASSQDGRVRNEQFF